This record covers a single T cell receptor (beta chain). Using immunoSEQ multiplex PCR, the repertoire was profiled, and TCRdb retains in-frame clones only, with some absent. The repertoire holds approximately 350,000 clones, with roughly 87% as singletons. CDR3 size: 16 residues. V lost 6 bases and J 5 bases, leaving 22 bases between the germline ends. Germline lookup yields CDR1 LNHDA and CDR2 SQIVND (reference sequence). Recovery among Cohort 3 donors was established by two negative PCRs, clearance, or symptom resolution. The sample is drawn from a study of blood T cell repertoires in COVID-19. The chain employs TRBV19 and TRBJ1-2; a possible D gene is TRBD1 (6 bases). The origin of this receptor is a woman aged 30 to 39 who had recovered from COVID-19. Sequencing was done on a sample of PBMCs or T cells enriched from blood (not recorded which). The CDR3: CASSPSYRQGSYGYTF. The DNA for the CDR3 is TGTGCCAGTAGCCCCTCGTATCGGCAGGGGTCATATGGCTACACCTTC.